The following is a TCR beta chain sequence with its context. Its antigen is still unknown. The junction and the germline gene differ at one end; a read error may be behind it. The sample is drawn from a study of blood T cells in healthy people across ages. About the research overall: About one barcoded beta molecule per two T cells was captured by template switching. Study-level results: Diversity was higher, and naive CD4+ cells more numerous, in long-lived donors than in aged donors. TCR beta diversity was tightly associated with the proportion of naive T cells. Since the PBMCs were unsorted, naive and antigen-experienced cells could not be conclusively compared.

Primers used in a second PCR of about 6 to 12 cycles were a sample-barcoded 5' primer and a J-beta primer mix. TCRdb reprocessed the 5' RACE reads via MiXCR and lists one record per CDR3 protein. The table lists about 1.8 million distinct CDR3 sequences, around half of them singletons. Germline values: CDR1 ENHRY, CDR2 SYGVKD. The CDR3 runs to 14 residues. The TCR originated in a woman in her thirties or forties in good health. Sequencing was done on a sample of blood. The chain carries TRBV10-3 and TRBJ1-2, with D unresolved. The CDR3 region is CAISVRPKNYGCTF. CDR3 in DNA: TGTGCCATCAGTGTCAGACCGAAAAACTATGGCTGCACCTTC.